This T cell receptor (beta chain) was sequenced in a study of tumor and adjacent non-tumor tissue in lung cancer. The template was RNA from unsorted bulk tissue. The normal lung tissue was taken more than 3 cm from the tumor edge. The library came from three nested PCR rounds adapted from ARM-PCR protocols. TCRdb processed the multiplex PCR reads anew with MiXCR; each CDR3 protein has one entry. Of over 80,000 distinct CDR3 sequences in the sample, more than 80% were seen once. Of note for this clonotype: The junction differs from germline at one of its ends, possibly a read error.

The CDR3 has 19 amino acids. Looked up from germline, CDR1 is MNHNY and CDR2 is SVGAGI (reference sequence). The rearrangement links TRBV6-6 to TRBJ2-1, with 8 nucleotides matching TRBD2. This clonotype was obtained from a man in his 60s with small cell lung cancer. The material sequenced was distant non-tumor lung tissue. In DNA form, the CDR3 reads TGTGTCAGCACCCCCGGGGCAGGGCGGGGCGGGAGGACCTACAATGAGCAGTGCTTC. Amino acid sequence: CVSTPGAGRGGRTYNEQCF.